Sequencing of this T cell receptor (beta chain) was carried out in a study of blood T cell repertoires in COVID-19. Whole-study context: Samples of COVID-19 (acute and convalescent) were obtained from the United States, Italy and Spain. From T cells, B-cell-depleted T cells, or PBMCs came the material, which was cDNA or gDNA.

Original processing notes: Amplified reference gene primers provided the basis for estimating nucleated cell counts. TCRdb's copy holds only in-frame clones and misses some; the assay was immunoSEQ multiplex PCR. V, J and clone size were drawn from that table, and D and trimming were deduced from the DNA. The table has about 80,000 clones, approximately 80% seen once; the top ten hold more than 15%. V lost 1 base, J lost 9 bases, and 5 bases stayed unmatched. The CDR3 extends over 14 amino acids. The germline V gene has CDR1 SGHDN and CDR2 FVKESK. V is TRBV14 and J is TRBJ2-4; 8 bases agree with TRBD2. Sequences were obtained from peripheral blood. This clonotype originated in an elderly man with active or convalescent COVID-19. In DNA form, the CDR3 reads TGTGCCAGCAGCCAAGCGTCGCTAGCGGGCATTCAGTACTTC. Its translation is CASSQASLAGIQYF.